A selection of T cell receptor beta chains follows, all from one sample in a study of cytomegalovirus exposure and HLA in healthy donors. The repertoire was sequenced with immunoSEQ multiplex PCR; TCRdb's copy has only in-frame clones and lacks some. The data contain roughly 200,000 clones, roughly four fifths of them singletons. The sample consisted of PBMCs. These receptor sequences come from a man aged 25 to 40 in good health and CMV-seronegative. CDR3s include the opening cysteine and the closing phenylalanine or tryptophan. A D gene is named only where the DNA matches it firmly. Expanded clones are given a class, and other clones once, few, many or no size at all.

- | TRBD1 | TRBJ1-5 | TRBV27 | TGTGCAATAGGACAGGGGACAGGGACTAATCAGCCCCAGCATTTT | CAIGQGTGTNQPQHF
- | TRBD2 | TRBJ2-7 | TRBV30 | TGTGCCTGGAGTGTTTTGTTTAGCGGGGATCCCTACGAGCAGTACTTC | CAWSVLFSGDPYEQYF
- | - | TRBJ2-7 | TRBV28 | TGTGCCGGGACCTCAGGGGGGCTTTACGAGCAGTACTTC | CAGTSGGLYEQYF
- | - | TRBJ1-2 | TRBV28 | TGTGCCAGCAGTAAGACAGCCTATGGCTACACCTTC | CASSKTAYGYTF
- | TRBD2 | TRBJ2-2 | TRBV5-1 | TGCGCCAGCTCCCTGGGGACTAGCGGGGTCATCGGGGAGCTGTTTTTT | CASSLGTSGVIGELFF
- | - | TRBJ1-3 | TRBV6-6 | TGTGCCAGCAATCCCGCAGGGCAAAACACCATATATTTT | CASNPAGQNTIYF
- | TRBD2 | TRBJ2-7 | TRBV6-6 | TGTGCCAGCAGCACTAGCGGGAGTCAAAGCTCCTACGAGCAGTACTTC | CASSTSGSQSSYEQYF
- | TRBD2 | TRBJ2-7 | TRBV5-4 | TGTGCCAGCAGCCCGACTAGCGGGGGGGAGCAGTACTTC | CASSPTSGGEQYF
few | TRBD1 | TRBJ2-2 | TRBV19 | TGTGCCAGTAGTATTTTCCCGACAGGGTCGGTCACCGGGGAGCTGTTTTTT | CASSIFPTGSVTGELFF
- | TRBD1 | TRBJ2-3 | TRBV4-2 | TGTGCCAGCAGCCTGTCGCCGGGACAGGGATCAGATACGCAGTATTTT | CASSLSPGQGSDTQYF
- | TRBD1 | TRBJ2-5 | TRBV28 | TGTGCCATCGCCAGTTTTGCAGGGGGTACCCAAGAGACCCAGTACTTC | CAIASFAGGTQETQYF
- | TRBD2 | TRBJ2-2 | TRBV7-9 | TGTGCCAGCAGCCTAGCGGGAGGGTACACCGGGGAGCTGTTTTTT | CASSLAGGYTGELFF
- | - | TRBJ2-3 | TRBV7-3 | TGTGCCAGCAGCTTAGGAGTGAGCACAGATACGCAGTATTTT | CASSLGVSTDTQYF
few | TRBD2 | TRBJ2-3 | TRBV5-1 | TGCGCCAGCAGCTCCCGGGGGGGAGGGACAGATACGCAGTATTTT | CASSSRGGGTDTQYF
- | - | TRBJ1-3 | TRBV7-9 | TGTGCCAGCAGCTTACAGGTACTCTCTGGAAACACCATATATTTT | CASSLQVLSGNTIYF
few | TRBD2 | TRBJ2-2 | TRBV27 | TGTGCCAGCAGTTTACTGGGACTAGCGGACACCGGGGAGCTGTTTTTT | CASSLLGLADTGELFF
once | TRBD1 | TRBJ2-3 | TRBV5-4 | TGTGCCAGCAGCTGGGGACAGGGCGCAGATACGCAGTATTTT | CASSWGQGADTQYF
- | TRBD1 | TRBJ1-2 | TRBV6-5 | TGTGCCAGCAGTTACGGGAGGACAGGGCGGGCCTATGGCTACACCTTC | CASSYGRTGRAYGYTF
- | TRBD2 | TRBJ2-3 | TRBV29-1 | TGCAGCGTTCTAGGACTAGCGGGAATCTCAGATACGCAGTATTTT | CSVLGLAGISDTQYF
- | TRBD1 | TRBJ2-1 | TRBV25-1 | TGTGCCAGCAGTGTGACCGGGACAGGGGGTAATGAGCAGTTCTTC | CASSVTGTGGNEQFF
- | - | TRBJ1-2 | TRBV2 | TGTGCCAGCAGTGAAGATATGGGGGGCTATGGCTACACCTTC | CASSEDMGGYGYTF
- | TRBD2 | TRBJ2-2 | TRBV2 | TGTGCCAGCAGTGTACCAGCGGGAGGGACGAACACCGGGGAGCTGTTTTTT | CASSVPAGGTNTGELFF
- | - | TRBJ1-1 | TRBV6-5 | TGTGCCAGCCTCCCCCGAGCTGACACTGAAGCTTTCTTT | CASLPRADTEAFF
few | - | TRBJ2-6 | TRBV2 | TGTGCCAGCAGGACCCCCGGGGCTGGGGCCAACGTCCTGACTTTC | CASRTPGAGANVLTF
few | TRBD2 | TRBJ2-5 | TRBV11-2 | TGTGCCAGCCAAGGACTAGCGGGAGGTTTGGAGACCCAGTACTTC | CASQGLAGGLETQYF
- | TRBD2 | TRBJ2-1 | TRBV6-5 | TGTGCCAGCAGTTCCGGGACTAGCGGGACACATGAGCAGTTCTTC | CASSSGTSGTHEQFF
- | TRBD1 | TRBJ2-7 | TRBV19 | TGTGCCAGTAGCTCCGGGACAGTCCCCTACGAGCAGTACTTC | CASSSGTVPYEQYF
- | - | TRBJ2-6 | TRBV11-2 | TGTGCCAGCAGCGACGACGTGGGCGGGATCCTCTGGGGAGTCCTGACTTTC | CASSDDVGGILWGVLTF
- | TRBD1 | TRBJ1-5 | TRBV7-2 | TGTGCCAGCAGCCCCGGACAGGCCTTTTATAGCAATCAGCCCCAGCATTTT | CASSPGQAFYSNQPQHF
- | - | TRBJ2-3 | TRBV7-3 | TGTGCCAGCAGCTCTCAGGGCGGTGGCACCACAGATACGCAGTATTTT | CASSSQGGGTTDTQYF
once | - | TRBJ2-1 | TRBV2 | TGTGCCAGCAGTGAACAGTCTTACAATGAGCAGTTCTTC | CASSEQSYNEQFF
- | - | TRBJ2-7 | TRBV11-3 | TGTGCCAGCAGCTTCGGGGGGCACGAGCAGTACTTC | CASSFGGHEQYF
- | - | TRBJ1-6 | TRBV25-1 | TGTGCCAGCAGTGCCCAGGGCTCCTATAATTCACCCCTCCACTTT | CASSAQGSYNSPLHF
- | - | TRBJ1-1 | TRBV6-6 | TGTGCCAGCAGTTTTGCCGGGAAGAACACTGAAGCTTTCTTT | CASSFAGKNTEAFF
- | - | TRBJ1-5 | TRBV28 | TGTGCCAGCAGGACACCCGTACAGGTCTCGCCCCAGCATTTT | CASRTPVQVSPQHF
- | TRBD1 | TRBJ1-2 | TRBV6-1 | TGTGCCAGCAGTGCCTCCACAGGGGTCTGGACTACTAACTATGGCTACACCTTC | CASSASTGVWTTNYGYTF
- | - | TRBJ2-5 | TRBV5-1 | TGCGCCAGCAGCTTGGGGGGGACAAACCAAGAGACCCAGTACTTC | CASSLGGTNQETQYF
- | TRBD1 | TRBJ1-2 | TRBV6-5 | TGTGCCAGCAGTCCCAGGGACAGGGGGGCTTCTGGCTACACCTTC | CASSPRDRGASGYTF
- | TRBD2 | TRBJ2-7 | TRBV15 | TGTGCCACCAGCCGAGCGGGAGCCAGCCACGAGCAGTACTTC | CATSRAGASHEQYF
once | TRBD2 | TRBJ2-5 | TRBV27 | TGTGCCAGCAGTGGCGGGCGCGGGAGGGTGACCCAGTACTTC | CASSGGRGRVTQYF
- | TRBD2 | TRBJ2-2 | TRBV10-1 | TGCGCCAGCAGTAAGGGGGACTTAGCGGGAGGCAACACCGGGGAGCTGTTTTTT | CASSKGDLAGGNTGELFF
- | TRBD2 | TRBJ2-3 | TRBV2 | TGTGCCAGCAGTGAGGCCCTTCTAGCGGGAATAGATACGCAGTATTTT | CASSEALLAGIDTQYF
- | TRBD1 | TRBJ2-7 | TRBV29-1 | TGCAGCGTTGATGGGAAAAACAGGGGGCATTACGAGCAGTACTTC | CSVDGKNRGHYEQYF
- | - | TRBJ2-1 | TRBV12-5 | TGTGCTAGTGCTTCGACAGGCATCTACAATGAGCAGTTCTTC | CASASTGIYNEQFF
- | TRBD1 | TRBJ2-7 | TRBV28 | TGTGCCAGCAGGGGAGGGACAGGGGCAACCTACGAGCAGTACTTC | CASRGGTGATYEQYF
- | - | TRBJ2-3 | TRBV2 | TGTGCCAGCAGGCCGAACCTAGCGAGAGACACAGATACGCAGTATTTT | CASRPNLARDTDTQYF
- | TRBD1 | TRBJ1-6 | TRBV19 | TGTGCCAGTAGTGGGAAGGGACAGAGCTCCTATAATTCACCCCTCCACTTT | CASSGKGQSSYNSPLHF
- | - | TRBJ2-7 | TRBV11-3 | TGTGCCAGCAGCTCACAGGGCGGCGAGCAGTACTTC | CASSSQGGEQYF
few | TRBD1 | TRBJ2-4 | TRBV18 | TGTGCCAGCTCCTGGGACAGCTTTCAGTACTTC | CASSWDSFQYF
- | - | TRBJ1-5 | TRBV5-1 | TGCGCCAGCAGCCTCCAGGTGGGGAGTCAGCCCCAGCATTTT | CASSLQVGSQPQHF
few | TRBD1 | TRBJ1-2 | TRBV7-8 | TGTGCCAGCAGCTTAGCTGGGACAGGCGGCTACACCTTC | CASSLAGTGGYTF
- | TRBD1 | TRBJ2-7 | TRBV27 | TGTGCCAGCAGTTTATATCCGGCAGGGGGCTACGAGCAGTACTTC | CASSLYPAGGYEQYF
- | TRBD1 | TRBJ1-1 | TRBV30 | TGTGCCTGGAGTGCACAGGGGGGATTCACTGAAGCTTTCTTT | CAWSAQGGFTEAFF
- | TRBD1 | TRBJ2-7 | TRBV5-1 | TGCGCCAGCAGGCTAACCGGGACAGGGACCTACGAGCAGTACTTC | CASRLTGTGTYEQYF
- | - | TRBJ2-5 | TRBV5-1 | TGCGCCAGCAGCTTGGCCCGGGTAGTGGGAGAGACCCAGTACTTC | CASSLARVVGETQYF